The text below deals with one T cell receptor (beta chain). What it binds is unknown. The PCR had 60 Vbeta and 13 Jbeta primers. TCRdb's copy holds only in-frame clones and misses some; the assay was immunoSEQ multiplex PCR. Here the sample spans about 220,000 clones, 82% being singletons. V lost 0 bases, J lost 2 bases, and 1 base stayed unmatched. Germline assignment: CDR1 SGDLS and CDR2 YYNGEE. CDR3 length equals 15 residues. This sample is drawn from a study of cytomegalovirus exposure and HLA in healthy donors. The study, taken as a whole, reports: Among TCR beta chains, those listed as cytomegalovirus-associated numbered under 200. Follow-up analysis later connected one missense variant in DCLRE1C with trimming of TCR beta V- and J-genes.

The sample consisted of PBMCs. The source is a middle-aged woman in good health and CMV-seropositive. V usage is TRBV9 and J usage is TRBJ1-3; 8 nucleotides agree with TRBD1. CDR3 amino acids: CASSVEDRAGNTIYF. The CDR3 nucleotides are TGTGCCAGCAGCGTAGAGGACAGGGCTGGAAACACCATATATTTT.